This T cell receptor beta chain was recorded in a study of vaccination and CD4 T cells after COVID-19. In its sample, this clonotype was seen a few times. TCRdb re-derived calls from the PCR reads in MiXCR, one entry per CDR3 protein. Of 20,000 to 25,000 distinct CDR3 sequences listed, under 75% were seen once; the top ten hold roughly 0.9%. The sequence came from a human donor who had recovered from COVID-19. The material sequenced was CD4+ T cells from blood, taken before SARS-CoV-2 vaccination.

CDR3 DNA: TGTGCCAGCAGGTTTTCCTCCTATAATTCACCCCTCCACTTT. It translates to CASRFSSYNSPLHF. The chain is built from TRBV7-8 and TRBJ1-6; D is unresolved. The CDR3 consists of 14 residues. With 6 bases removed from V and 0 bases from J, the gap between germline ends came to 6 bases. The germline V gene has CDR1 SGHVS and CDR2 FQNEAQ.